What follows is one TCR beta chain and its context. Antigen specificity is unknown. This entry belongs to a study of graft-versus-host responses after intestinal transplantation. Study-wide context: All recipients were given anti-thymocyte globulin induction, and tacrolimus and steroids were then administered for around three years.

TCRdb's table, derived via immunoSEQ multiplex PCR, lists solely in-frame clones and lacks some. In the table there are roughly 70,000 clones, approximately 84% of which are singletons. This material consisted of unstimulated CD4+ T cells sorted from spleen or lymph node cells, taken before transplant. This receptor was identified in a human donor who was the organ donor for an intestinal transplant.

CDR3 DNA: TGTGCCAGCAGTGAAAGGGGTGGTAAGGGCCACGAGCAGTACGTC. It specifies CASSERGGKGHEQYV. This chain joins TRBV2 and TRBJ2-7; perhaps TRBD1 as D (5 bases). V gave up 2 bases and J gave up 5 bases, with 16 bases separating them. The germline CDR1 and CDR2 sequences are SNHLY and FYNNEI. The CDR3 contains 15 residues.